This T cell receptor (beta chain) was identified in a study of T cell clonality in common variable immunodeficiency. Overall study results and limits: CVID subjects showed higher TCRbeta clonality than healthy controls. Fewer deletions and N-nucleotide insertions were reportedly seen in common variable immunodeficiency TCR beta sequences. Links between repertoire features and CVID complications were heterogeneity-limited.

The CVID group had about 15 females and some 30 males, mean age roughly 40. In regard to this clone: Its cognate antigen is unknown.

Some clones are missing from TCRdb's copy, which holds only in-frame ones; the method was immunoSEQ multiplex PCR. This sample carries almost 20,000 clones, none of them present only once. This clonotype originated in a human donor with common variable immunodeficiency. The sequenced material came from peripheral blood mononuclear cells.

Partial CDR3 DNA: TGTGCCAGTAGTATAGGGACTAGCGGGAGGGCCCCG. Its protein is CASSIGTSGRAP. From start to end, the CDR3 is CASSIGTSGRAPAFF. This chain connects TRBV19 to TRBJ1-1; no firm D call. The read is 3 residues too short to cover the CDR3 end, so that end is filled in from the germline J gene. The CDR3 is 15 amino acids. Per the germline V gene, CDR1 is LNHDA and CDR2 is SQIVND (reference sequence).